The rows below give T cell receptor beta chains drawn from one sample of a study of identical twins. TCRdb processed the 5' RACE reads anew with MiXCR; each CDR3 protein has one entry. Counted here are about 150,000 distinct CDR3 sequences, roughly 3.2% occurring once; the ten biggest clones make up 8.1%. Sequences were obtained from memory T cells sorted from blood. Receptor source: a man aged 18 to 29 in good health. The CDR3 runs from the conserved cysteine through the conserved F or W. The D gene is left open where the match is weak. Some rows mark clone size as missing; the rest say once, few, many or name a class of expanded clone.

cdr3_nt	cdr3_aa	cdr3_length	d_call	clone_size	v_call	j_call
TGTGCCAGCAGCTTAGATTTGGACGGGAGAGATACGCAGTATTTT	CASSLDLDGRDTQYF	15	NA	many	TRBV7-9	TRBJ2-3
TGTGCCAGCAGTTCCTTCCATCTAGCGGGGTCCTACGAGCAGTACTTC	CASSSFHLAGSYEQYF	16	TRBD2	many	TRBV6-5	TRBJ2-7
TGTGCCAGCAGTCTGACAGGGCTTGGGGTTGCGAACACCGGGGAGCTGTTTTTT	CASSLTGLGVANTGELFF	18	TRBD1	many	TRBV2	TRBJ2-2
TGTGCCAGCTCTACCACTCGGCAGGGGGCGAGCTATGGCTACACCTTC	CASSTTRQGASYGYTF	16	TRBD1	few	TRBV18	TRBJ1-2
TGCGCCAGCAGCTTTGGGCCGAATGTGAACACTGAAGCTTTCTTT	CASSFGPNVNTEAFF	15	NA	many	TRBV5-1	TRBJ1-1
TGCGCCAGCAGCCAAGATAAGGGGAGCGAGACCCAGTACTTC	CASSQDKGSETQYF	14	NA	many	TRBV4-3	TRBJ2-5
TGTGCCAGCAGTATACAGCCTTTCCCGAATTCACCCCTCCACTTT	CASSIQPFPNSPLHF	15	NA	many	TRBV27	TRBJ1-6
TGCAGTGCTAGAGGTTCAATCGGGGGGGCCGAGCAGTACTTC	CSARGSIGGAEQYF	14	TRBD2	many	TRBV20-1	TRBJ2-7
TGTGCCAGCAGCCCCGGGACTAGCGGGAGGGGGGAGCAGTTCTTC	CASSPGTSGRGEQFF	15	TRBD2	many	TRBV7-8	TRBJ2-1
TGTGCCACCAAAACGGGAGGGGCCAACGTCCTGACTTTC	CATKTGGANVLTF	13	NA	few	TRBV18	TRBJ2-6
TGTGCCAGCAGTACAGGGGGGAACACTGAAGCTTTCTTT	CASSTGGNTEAFF	13	TRBD1	many	TRBV6-1	TRBJ1-1
TGTGCCACCAGCAGACCTGCCGGGACTACATATACGCAGTATTTT	CATSRPAGTTYTQYF	15	TRBD2	few	TRBV15	TRBJ2-3
TGCAGCGTAACCCGTGGTCGGGGCCCCTCCTACGAGCAGTACTTC	CSVTRGRGPSYEQYF	15	NA	many	TRBV29-1	TRBJ2-7
TGCGCCAGCAGCTTGGTTGGGACGGAAGAGCAGTTCTTC	CASSLVGTEEQFF	13	NA	few	TRBV5-1	TRBJ2-1
TGTGCCAGCAGTTTGAAGGGAACTAGGGGGTTCTTC	CASSLKGTRGFF	12	NA	many	TRBV12-3/TRBV12-4	TRBJ2-1
TGTGTTGCAGGGACTAGCGGGAGCTACAATGAGCAGTTCTTC	CVAGTSGSYNEQFF	14	TRBD2	many	TRBV7-2	TRBJ2-1
TGCGCCAGCAGCCAAGACTGGGGGAGGGGACACCCCACAGATACGCAGTATTTT	CASSQDWGRGHPTDTQYF	18	NA	many	TRBV4-3	TRBJ2-3
TGTGCCAGCAGTTTAGAGGTATCTAGCGGGAGCAGGTACAATGAGCAGTTCTTC	CASSLEVSSGSRYNEQFF	18	TRBD2	many	TRBV12-3/TRBV12-4	TRBJ2-1
TGTGCCAGCAGCCCCAACGACGGGAGGTCCGGGGAGCTGTTTTTT	CASSPNDGRSGELFF	15	TRBD2	many	TRBV7-9	TRBJ2-2
TGTGCCAGCAGTGATAGGGCCTTCACCGGGGAGCTGTTTTTT	CASSDRAFTGELFF	14	NA	many	TRBV2	TRBJ2-2
TGTGCCAGCTCGGTGACTAAAGAAAACATTCAGTACTTC	CASSVTKENIQYF	13	NA	many	TRBV18	TRBJ2-4
TGCAGTGCTAGCGAAGGGACCGGGGAGCTGTTTTTT	CSASEGTGELFF	12	NA	many	TRBV20-1	TRBJ2-2
TGTGCCACCAGAGAACGGGCCGAGACCACTACCTACAATGAGCAGTTCTTC	CATRERAETTTYNEQFF	17	NA	many	TRBV15	TRBJ2-1
TGTGCCAGCAGCTTCGGGAGCTCTGGGGCCAACGTCCTGACTTTC	CASSFGSSGANVLTF	15	NA	many	TRBV7-3	TRBJ2-6
TGTGCCAGCTCATCTCAGGGGGATCAGCCCCAGCATTTT	CASSSQGDQPQHF	13	TRBD1	many	TRBV18	TRBJ1-5
TGCAGTGCCCCGCGTCCCGACAGGCTGAACACTGAAGCTTTCTTT	CSAPRPDRLNTEAFF	15	NA	many	TRBV20-1	TRBJ1-1
TGCGCCAGCAGCTTGGCTAGCGGCTACAATGAGCAGTTCTTC	CASSLASGYNEQFF	14	TRBD2	many	TRBV5-1	TRBJ2-1
TGTGCCAGCAGCCTCAGACCGGGATCTGGGGCCAACGTCCTGACTTTC	CASSLRPGSGANVLTF	16	NA	many	TRBV14	TRBJ2-6
TGCAGCGCGATGAAGGGGCCTAATGAAAAACTGTTTTTT	CSAMKGPNEKLFF	13	NA	few	TRBV29-1	TRBJ1-4
TGTGCCAGCAGTTTGTCCGGGACTAGCCGTCATACGCAGTATTTT	CASSLSGTSRHTQYF	15	TRBD2	many	TRBV28	TRBJ2-3
TGTGCCAGCCTACTAGCGGGAGTTAGGAATGAGCAGTTCTTC	CASLLAGVRNEQFF	14	TRBD2	many	TRBV28	TRBJ2-1
TGTGCCACCAGCAATTGGAATGGGGGGGGAGGGCAAACAGATACGCAGTATTTT	CATSNWNGGGGQTDTQYF	18	TRBD2	many	TRBV15	TRBJ2-3
TGTGCCAGCAGCTTGGGGAGACGGGACTACGAGCAGTACTTC	CASSLGRRDYEQYF	14	NA	many	TRBV5-5	TRBJ2-7
TGCGCCAGCACCGGCACCGGGGAGCTGTTTTTT	CASTGTGELFF	11	NA	many	TRBV4-1	TRBJ2-2
TGCAGTGCTGCCGTACACCATCAGCCCCAGCATTTT	CSAAVHHQPQHF	12	NA	many	TRBV20-1	TRBJ1-5
TGCAGCGGTGCCGACACCCACAATGAGCAGTTCTTC	CSGADTHNEQFF	12	NA	many	TRBV29-1	TRBJ2-1
TGTGCCAGCAGTTACCTGTCAAGGGGCGGCACAGATACGCAGTATTTT	CASSYLSRGGTDTQYF	16	NA	many	TRBV6-5	TRBJ2-3
TGTGCCAGCAGCCCCGGACTAGCGGCCGACAATGAGCAGTTCTTC	CASSPGLAADNEQFF	15	TRBD2	many	TRBV9	TRBJ2-1
TGTGCCAGTAGTAAAAGGGACAGAGACACAGATACGCAGTATTTT	CASSKRDRDTDTQYF	15	TRBD1	NA	TRBV19	TRBJ2-3